This TCR beta chain stems from a study of T cell changes during pregnancy in multiple sclerosis. CDR3 length equals 14 residues. CDR1 is LNHDA, CDR2 SQIVND, per germline (reference sequence). The V end was cut by 3 bases, the J end by 6 bases, with 14 bases between. Clones were sequenced by immunoSEQ multiplex PCR, and TCRdb holds only the in-frame ones, with some missing. Here the sample spans 45,000 to 60,000 clones, about 90% being singletons. The chain recombines TRBV19 with TRBJ1-2, with D possibly matching TRBD1 (6 bases). Source: CD4+ T cells from peripheral blood mononuclear cells, taken in the second trimester of pregnancy. This clonotype was sampled from a female donor with multiple sclerosis, enrolled in a pregnancy study. The CDR3 sequence: CASSIWTRTDGYTF. For the CDR3, the DNA is TGTGCCAGTAGTATTTGGACCCGGACAGATGGCTACACCTTC.